This TCR beta chain was sequenced for a study of blood T cell repertoires in COVID-19. Unmatched junction bases numbered 8, after V lost 5 bases and J lost 5 bases. CDR1 is LNHDA, CDR2 SQIVND, per germline (reference sequence). CDR3 length: 15 residues. In the original analysis: The assay estimated nucleated cells by amplifying reference gene primers. Some clones are missing from TCRdb's copy, which holds only in-frame ones; the method was immunoSEQ multiplex PCR. From that table come the V and J calls and clone size; the DNA was used to work out D and trimming. The sample records around 370,000 clones, about 87% being singletons.

The receptor's source is a woman in her forties or fifties with COVID-19, enrolled during active disease. Input material: peripheral blood. V and J are TRBV19 and TRBJ1-1; 10 bases match TRBD1. The CDR3 coding sequence is TGTGCCAGTAGTGGACCCGGGACAGGGGTGACTGAAGCTTTCTTT. Protein: CASSGPGTGVTEAFF.